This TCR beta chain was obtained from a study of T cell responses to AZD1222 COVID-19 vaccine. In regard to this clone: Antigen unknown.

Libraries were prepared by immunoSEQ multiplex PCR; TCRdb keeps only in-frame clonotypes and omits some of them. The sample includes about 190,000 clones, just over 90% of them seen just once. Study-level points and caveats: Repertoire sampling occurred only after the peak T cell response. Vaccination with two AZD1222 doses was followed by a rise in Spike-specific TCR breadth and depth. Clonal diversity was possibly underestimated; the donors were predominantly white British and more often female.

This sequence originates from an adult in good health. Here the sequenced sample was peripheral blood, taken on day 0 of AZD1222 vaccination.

The CDR3 spells CASTARDRGSYEQYF. The CDR3 nucleotides are TGTGCCAGCACCGCTCGGGACAGGGGGTCGTACGAGCAGTACTTC. This chain joins TRBV6-6 and TRBJ2-7, with 11 bases lining up with TRBD1. The V segment lost 7 bases and the J segment 4 bases; nucleotides outside the gene matches: 9. The CDR3 is 15 residues long. Germline V gene lookup returns CDR1 MNHNY and CDR2 SVGAGI (reference sequence).